These T cell receptor beta chains were read from a single sample in a study of T cell responses to AZD1222 COVID-19 vaccine. Sequencing used immunoSEQ multiplex PCR; TCRdb keeps in-frame clones, though not all of them. The sample lists more than 150,000 clones; roughly nine tenths were seen once. The sample was peripheral blood, taken 28 days after the second AZD1222 dose. The receptors come from an adult who received the AZD1222 COVID-19 vaccine. Each CDR3 is given with its conserved first and last residue. Each record gives: clone size, D gene, V gene, J gene, CDR3 protein, CDR3 DNA. A D gene is named only where the DNA matches it firmly. Size is stated for part of the rows, as once, few or many counts, or as a class when the clone is expanded.

.	.	TRBV19	TRBJ2-5	CASSIPGSQETQYF	TGTGCCAGTAGTATCCCGGGGAGTCAAGAGACCCAGTACTTC
.	TRBD2	TRBV7-2	TRBJ2-7	CASSLVSGGDYEQYF	TGTGCCAGCAGCTTAGTCAGCGGGGGGGACTACGAGCAGTACTTC
.	.	TRBV5-6	TRBJ2-7	CASSGRDLVSYEQYF	TGTGCCAGCAGCGGCCGGGACTTGGTCTCCTACGAGCAGTACTTC
few	.	TRBV9	TRBJ1-2	CASSVAVKGREGYTF	TGTGCCAGCAGCGTAGCTGTTAAGGGGAGAGAAGGCTACACCTTC
.	.	TRBV5-5	TRBJ1-5	CASSGVNQPQHF	TGTGCCAGCAGCGGGGTCAATCAGCCCCAGCATTTT
.	.	TRBV3-1/TRBV3-2	TRBJ1-2	CASSPNAERNYGYTF	TGTGCCAGCAGCCCAAACGCGGAAAGGAACTATGGCTACACCTTC
.	.	TRBV14	TRBJ2-1	CASSQGYEQFF	TGTGCCAGCAGCCAGGGTTATGAGCAGTTCTTC
.	TRBD1	TRBV6-5	TRBJ2-2	CASSRDRVNTGELFF	TGTGCCAGCTCAAGGGACAGGGTGAACACCGGGGAGCTGTTTTTT
.	TRBD1	TRBV5-4	TRBJ1-2	CASSLALGQGTTNYGYTF	TGTGCCAGCAGCTTGGCCCTAGGACAGGGGACTACTAACTATGGCTACACCTTC
.	.	TRBV6-5	TRBJ1-3	CASSYTATRSGNTIYF	TGTGCCAGCAGTTACACAGCAACTCGGTCTGGAAACACCATATATTTT
.	.	TRBV19	TRBJ1-2	CASSIDTNYGYTF	TGTGCCAGTAGTATTGACACGAACTATGGCTACACCTTC
few	.	TRBV28	TRBJ2-1	CASSLGVGQAYNEQFF	TGTGCCAGCAGTTTAGGCGTCGGCCAAGCCTACAATGAGCAGTTCTTC
.	.	TRBV11-2	TRBJ1-1	CASSPNGHSEAFF	TGTGCCAGCAGCCCCAATGGACATTCTGAAGCTTTCTTT
.	.	TRBV28	TRBJ1-4	CASSPVPGANEKLFF	TGTGCCAGCAGCCCAGTCCCCGGGGCCAATGAAAAACTGTTTTTT
.	.	TRBV7-3	TRBJ1-3	CASSSKGGNTIYF	TGTGCCAGCAGCTCCAAAGGGGGAAACACCATATATTTT
.	TRBD2	TRBV3-1/TRBV3-2	TRBJ2-1	CASSQDISGGKHEQFF	TGTGCCAGCAGCCAAGATATAAGCGGGGGGAAGCATGAGCAGTTCTTC
.	.	TRBV6-5	TRBJ2-7	CASSLFTGPGGEQYF	TGTGCCAGCAGTTTATTTACGGGGCCTGGGGGGGAGCAGTACTTC